What follows are 10 T cell receptor beta chains derived from one specimen sequenced in a study of blood T cell repertoires in COVID-19. Libraries were prepared by immunoSEQ multiplex PCR; TCRdb keeps only in-frame clonotypes and omits some of them. The table records 80,000 to 95,000 clones, around 85% of them present only once. The sequenced material came from peripheral blood. These TCRs come from a human donor in a cohort sampled during active COVID-19.

This clone appeared once. V gene TRBV9 combines with J gene TRBJ2-7; TRBD1 aligns across 8 bases. Germline V gene data show CDR1 as SGDLS and CDR2 as YYNGEE. J was trimmed by 3 bases and V by 2 bases; bases with no gene match: 4. The CDR3 contains 14 residues. The CDR3 region is CASSVMDRDYEQYF. In DNA form, the CDR3 reads TGTGCCAGCAGCGTTATGGACAGGGACTACGAGCAGTACTTC.

The chain links TRBV4-2 to TRBJ1-5; 7 nucleotides line up with TRBD1. Germline V gene sequence: CDR1 LGHNA, CDR2 YNFKEQ. The CDR3 covers 18 residues. Losses at the gene ends were 1 base for V and 3 bases for J; bases not matched to a gene: 12. The CDR3 reads CASSQVVPGGGTNQPQHF. The CDR3, as DNA: TGTGCCAGCAGCCAAGTAGTTCCCGGAGGGGGCACCAATCAGCCCCAGCATTTT.

This chain joins TRBV7-9 and TRBJ2-3; 11 nucleotides match TRBD2. Unmatched junction bases numbered 8, after V lost 1 base and J lost 5 bases. CDR3 length: 17 residues. Germline V gene lookup returns CDR1 SEHNR and CDR2 FQNEAQ (reference sequence). The CDR3 reads CASSLGHTSGSGDTQYF. DNA of the CDR3: TGTGCCAGCAGCTTAGGCCATACTAGCGGGAGTGGAGATACGCAGTATTTT.

The J gene is TRBJ1-1, the V gene TRBV7-8; TRBD1 matches 9 bases. With 5 bases clipped from V and 10 bases from J, the junction kept 17 bases outside the gene matches. Germline loops: CDR1 SGHVS, CDR2 FQNEAQ. This CDR3 has 16 residues. CDR3: CASSHEWGQGSVGAFF. CDR3 bases: TGTGCCAGCAGCCACGAATGGGGACAGGGCAGCGTTGGAGCTTTCTTT.

The rearrangement uses TRBV19 and TRBJ2-7; 9 bases match TRBD1. In germline, CDR1 is LNHDA, CDR2 SQIVND (reference sequence). This CDR3 is built from 16 residues. Trimming cost V 0 bases and J 5 bases; bases outside gene matches: 8. In DNA form, the CDR3 reads TGTGCCAGTAGTATAGAGACAGGGGGAGTAAAGGACGAGCAGTACTTC. Its translation is CASSIETGGVKDEQYF.

The chain joins TRBV13 to TRBJ2-7; TRBD2 matches at 8 bases. The CDR3 sequence is 13 residues long. The junction had 7 bases not matched to a gene; V was cut back by 6 bases and J by 6 bases. Germline lookup yields CDR1 PRHDT and CDR2 FYEKMQ (reference sequence). CDR3: CASSRPGGAEQYF. CDR3 nucleotide sequence: TGTGCCAGCAGTCGCCCCGGGGGGGCCGAGCAGTACTTC.

The V and J genes are TRBV3-1 (or the pseudogene TRBV3-2) and TRBJ2-1; 12 nucleotides align to TRBD2. The V gene end was trimmed by 4 bases and the J gene end by 0 bases; junction bases not matched to a gene: 7. The CDR3 loop spans 18 amino acids. Germline V lookup: CDR1 LGHDT, CDR2 YNNKEL (reference sequence). CDR3 sequence (DNA): TGTGCCAGCAGCCGACGGACTAGCGGGGTTAGCTCCTACAATGAGCAGTTCTTC. This encodes CASSRRTSGVSSYNEQFF.

This chain uses TRBV5-1 with TRBJ1-5; the D is unclear. Deletions cut 4 bases from V and 7 bases from J, with 12 bases between. CDR1 SGHRS and CDR2 YFSETQ come from the germline V gene. The CDR3 runs to 13 residues. The CDR3 spells CASSISENQPQHF. The CDR3 DNA is TGCGCCAGCAGCATTTCCGAGAACCAGCCCCAGCATTTT.

This clone occurred once. J is TRBJ1-2 and V is TRBV9, with D unclear. The V gene's germline CDR1 is SGDLS and CDR2 YYNGEE. The germline V and J ends were trimmed by 0 bases and 8 bases, with 8 bases remaining between them. The CDR3 sequence is 12 residues long. The CDR3 reads CASSVGRGGYTF. The DNA for the CDR3 is TGTGCCAGCAGCGTAGGTAGAGGGGGCTACACCTTC.

The V and J genes are TRBV6-5 and TRBJ2-7, with 7 bases identical to TRBD2. This CDR3 spans 13 amino acids. Germline-derived CDR1 and CDR2 are MNHEY and SVGAGI. In DNA form, the CDR3 reads TGTGCAACCGGGGCTAGCGGAGTCTACGAGCAGTACTTC. Protein sequence: CATGASGVYEQYF.